This entry lists 25 T cell receptor beta chains sequenced from one sample in a study of identical twins. TCRdb fed the 5' RACE reads into MiXCR, producing one record per CDR3 protein. The sample yields fewer than 500,000 distinct CDR3 sequences, roughly a quarter seen once. The sample also formed part of further work on T cells expressing NK-cell markers.

Sequenced input: CD4+ T cells sorted from blood. The receptors were gathered from a woman between 18 and 29 years old in good health.

The table lists this clonotype with a few counts. The V and J genes are TRBV7-2 and TRBJ2-7; 7 nucleotides line up with TRBD2. Trimming removed 5 bases from V and 1 base from J; junction bases left unmatched: 11. This CDR3 has 16 amino acids. Germline V CDR1 and CDR2: SGHTA, FQGNSA. In DNA form, the CDR3 reads TGTGCCAGCAGCCCTCGAAGGACTAGATTTTCCTACGAGCAGTACTTC. Amino acids: CASSPRRTRFSYEQYF.

This chain uses TRBV29-1 with TRBJ2-3; 7 bases are shared with TRBD1. Looked up from germline, CDR1 is SQVTM and CDR2 is ANQGSEA. V was pared by 5 bases and J by 3 bases, with 5 bases of the junction left unmatched. The CDR3 contains 13 residues. CDR3: CSVWGQSTDTQYF. The DNA of the CDR3 is TGCAGCGTTTGGGGACAGTCGACAGATACGCAGTATTTT.

This clonotype was observed a few times. The rearrangement joins TRBV12-3 or TRBV12-4 to TRBJ2-1; no clear D gene. The CDR3 is made up of 14 amino acids. V gave up 3 bases and J gave up 4 bases, with 10 bases separating them. Here the CDR3 DNA reads TGTGCCAGCAGTTTGGAGCAGGAATACAATGAGCAGTTCTTC. Translation: CASSLEQEYNEQFF.

The chain recombines TRBV20-1 with TRBJ2-7; the D call may be TRBD1 or TRBD2 (6 bases each). The V end was cut by 3 bases, the J end by 5 bases, with 14 bases between. CDR3 size: 13 residues. From germline, CDR1 is DFQATT and CDR2 SNEGSKA (reference sequence). The CDR3 loop reads CSASMGGWDEQYF. The CDR3 nucleotides are TGCAGTGCTAGTATGGGGGGCTGGGACGAGCAGTACTTC.

A few counts support this clonotype. The chain combines TRBV7-9 with TRBJ1-4; D remains ambiguous. From germline, CDR1 is SEHNR and CDR2 FQNEAQ (reference sequence). Trimming removed 5 bases at V and 8 bases at J, with 15 bases between. CDR3 length: 14 amino acids. The CDR3 DNA is TGTGCCAGCAGCCCGGTGATTGTTGGGGAAAAACTGTTTTTT. Translating gives CASSPVIVGEKLFF.

In DNA, the CDR3 is TGCAGCGTTGGTCGAAGTTACAATCAGCCCCAGCATTTT. Protein sequence: CSVGRSYNQPQHF. The V gene is TRBV29-1, the J gene TRBJ1-5, with D unclear. Germline V gene sequence: CDR1 SQVTM, CDR2 ANQGSEA. CDR3 length: 13 residues. Trimming took off 4 bases at V and 3 bases at J, with 10 bases between the two ends.

There are a few counts of this clonotype. This CDR3 is CASSEQTYEQYF. DNA of the CDR3: TGCGCCAGCAGTGAACAGACCTACGAGCAGTACTTC. J is TRBJ2-7 and V is TRBV10-1; D call uncertain. Germline CDR1 and CDR2: WNHNN and SYGVQD (reference sequence). Deletions cut 3 bases from V and 2 bases from J, with 5 bases between. The CDR3 totals 12 residues.

The chain links TRBV3-1 to TRBJ2-7; weak D call: TRBD1 (6 bases). The CDR3 consists of 13 residues. Per the germline V gene, CDR1 is LGHDT and CDR2 is YNNKEL (reference sequence). Trimming stripped 6 bases from V and 0 bases from J, with 9 bases between. The CDR3 nucleotides are TGTGCCAGCAGTGGGACATCCTCCTACGAGCAGTACTTC. It translates to CASSGTSSYEQYF.

Many counts were recorded for this clonotype. This chain links TRBV5-1 with TRBJ2-2, with D unclear. This CDR3 comprises 14 residues. In germline, CDR1 is SGHRS, CDR2 YFSETQ. V lost 4 bases, J lost 1 base, and 8 bases lay in between. The CDR3 sequence is CASSPSQNTGELFF. CDR3 nucleotide sequence: TGCGCCAGCAGCCCCTCCCAGAACACCGGGGAGCTGTTTTTT.

CDR3 nucleotide sequence: TGTGCCATCAGTGAAGGGACTAGCGCTTACGAGCAGTACTTC. It is translated as CAISEGTSAYEQYF. The chain links TRBV10-3 to TRBJ2-7, with 10 bases identical to TRBD2. This CDR3 has 14 amino acids. The V gene end was trimmed by 3 bases and the J gene end by 4 bases; junction bases not matched to a gene: 3. The germline gives CDR1 ENHRY, CDR2 SYGVKD.

The chain couples TRBV7-2 to TRBJ2-3; 7 bases fit TRBD2. Germline trimming cut 5 bases from V and 8 bases from J; bases unmatched to any gene: 10. Germline V gene lookup returns CDR1 SGHTA and CDR2 FQGNSA. CDR3 length: 14 amino acids. For the CDR3, the DNA is TGTGCCAGCAGCCAGGACGGACTAGGGGTTACGCAGTATTTT. Translating it yields CASSQDGLGVTQYF.

In DNA, the CDR3 is TGTGCCAGCAGTTTATCGGAGGGGTCGTCCTACGAGCAGTACTTC. Translated, it gives CASSLSEGSSYEQYF. The rearrangement links TRBV27 to TRBJ2-7; the D gene is possibly TRBD2 (6 bases). Germline-derived CDR1 and CDR2 are MNHEY and SMNVEV (reference sequence). Trimming left V 0 bases short and J 1 base short, with 10 bases between. The CDR3 spans 15 residues.

J is TRBJ1-5 and V is TRBV5-6; D is unclear. This CDR3 is built from 14 residues. The V and J ends lost 4 bases and 4 bases respectively, with 12 bases between them. Looked up from germline, CDR1 is SGHDT and CDR2 is YYEEEE. The CDR3 nucleotides are TGTGCCAGCAGCCCCCGGGAACTAAATCAGCCCCAGCATTTT. It codes for CASSPRELNQPQHF.

The chain has TRBV6-1 and TRBJ2-7; possibly TRBD2 for D (6 bases). CDR3 length equals 14 residues. V dropped 6 bases and J dropped 2 bases, with 14 bases sitting between them. Germline CDR1 reads MNHNS; CDR2 reads SASEGT. The CDR3 region is CASSLERRAYEQYF. CDR3 nucleotide sequence: TGTGCCAGCAGCCTTGAAAGGAGGGCCTACGAGCAGTACTTC.

The chain recombines TRBV29-1 with TRBJ1-1; D may be TRBD1 (5 bases). This CDR3 has 15 residues. Germline assignment: CDR1 SQVTM and CDR2 ANQGSEA. V was shortened by 5 bases and J by 6 bases, with 22 bases between the two germline ends. CDR3: CSVPGRSGIPSEAFF. The CDR3 DNA reads as TGCAGCGTTCCGGGGCGGTCGGGCATCCCGTCTGAAGCTTTCTTT.

The rearrangement uses TRBV20-1 and TRBJ2-4; D may be TRBD1 or TRBD2 (5 bases each). V was shortened by 2 bases and J by 0 bases, with 11 bases between the two germline ends. Germline V gene lookup returns CDR1 DFQATT and CDR2 SNEGSKA (reference sequence). The CDR3 spans 15 residues. The CDR3 DNA sequence: TGCAGTGCTAGACCCCCCGGGACAGCCAAAAACATTCAGTACTTC. It yields the protein CSARPPGTAKNIQYF.

This chain uses TRBV5-1 with TRBJ2-1; 7 nucleotides match TRBD1. The CDR3 consists of 14 residues. The trim removed 4 bases at V and 7 bases at J, leaving 8 bases unmatched. Germline V gene sequence: CDR1 SGHRS, CDR2 YFSETQ. The CDR3 region has the DNA TGCGCCAGCAGCCCGGACAGGCTTGAGAATGAGCAGTTCTTC. It encodes CASSPDRLENEQFF.

This clonotype was seen a handful of times. The CDR3 reads CATSGSPASDTQYF. The CDR3 DNA reads as TGTGCCACCAGCGGCAGCCCCGCATCAGATACGCAGTATTTT. The chain joins TRBV15 to TRBJ2-3; D gene ambiguous. Germline assignment: CDR1 LNHNV and CDR2 YYDKDF (reference sequence). Between the trimmed V and J ends, which lost 5 bases and 4 bases, there was a span of 13 bases. This CDR3 is built from 14 residues. Complete variable domain (other parts from reference TRBV15 and TRBJ2-3): DAMVIQNPRYQVTQFGKPVTLSCSQTLNHNVMYWYQQKSSQAPKLLFHYYDKDFNNEADTPDNFQSRRPNTSFCFLDIRSPGLGDTAMYLCATSGSPASDTQYFGPGTRLTVL.

This clonotype was counted only a few times. CDR3 amino acids: CAISLLAGEGHNEQFF. In DNA form, the CDR3 reads TGTGCCATCAGTTTACTAGCGGGAGAAGGCCACAATGAGCAGTTCTTC. The gene calls are TRBV10-3 and TRBJ2-1; 11 positions match TRBD2. The CDR3 extends over 16 amino acids. The germline CDR1 and CDR2 sequences are ENHRY and SYGVKD. Trimming cost V 5 bases and J 5 bases; bases outside gene matches: 8.

The CDR3 DNA is TGTGCCAGCAGCCAAGGACAGGGAAGGTCCTACAATGAGCAGTTCTTC. This encodes CASSQGQGRSYNEQFF. The chain combines TRBV14 with TRBJ2-1, with 7 bases that match TRBD1. The trim removed 1 base at V and 1 base at J, leaving 4 bases unmatched. CDR3 length: 16 amino acids. Germline V gene lookup returns CDR1 SGHDN and CDR2 FVKESK.

Only a few counts were recorded for this clonotype. CDR3 in amino acids: CASSHGSPGQDYEQYF. The DNA of the CDR3 is TGTGCCAGCAGTCATGGGTCCCCGGGACAGGACTACGAGCAGTACTTC. This chain uses TRBV6-1 with TRBJ2-7, with 8 bases matching TRBD1. With V trimmed by 5 bases and J by 3 bases, 12 bases remained unmatched. The CDR3 has 16 residues. Germline values: CDR1 MNHNS, CDR2 SASEGT.

The table lists this clonotype with many counts. This chain links TRBV10-1 with TRBJ1-5; D remains unclear. Germline values: CDR1 WNHNN, CDR2 SYGVQD (reference sequence). The CDR3 runs 12 residues. Trimming cost V 2 bases and J 4 bases, with 3 bases left between them. The CDR3 coding sequence is TGCGCCAGCAGTGAGCCAAATCAGCCCCAGCATTTT. It codes for CASSEPNQPQHF.

The V and J genes are TRBV7-6 and TRBJ2-3; 9 bases map to TRBD2. V lost 4 bases to trimming and J lost 0 bases; unmatched junction nucleotides: 11. Germline V lookup: CDR1 SGHVS, CDR2 FNYEAQ. This CDR3 contains 18 residues. The CDR3 protein is CASSSSPPTSGSTDTQYF. In nucleotides, the CDR3 is TGTGCCAGCAGCTCCTCACCCCCAACTAGCGGGAGCACAGATACGCAGTATTTT.

J is TRBJ2-3 and V is TRBV4-2; D not certain. This CDR3 comprises 12 residues. Looked up from germline, CDR1 is LGHNA and CDR2 is YNFKEQ. Between the trimmed V and J ends, which lost 0 bases and 6 bases, there was a span of 4 bases. In nucleotides, the CDR3 is TGTGCCAGCAGCCAAGAAAGGGATACGCAGTATTTT. Translating gives CASSQERDTQYF.

This clonotype was seen a few times. The rearrangement links TRBV29-1 to TRBJ1-1; D gene uncertain. The CDR3 has 13 amino acids. Trimming took off 4 bases at V and 1 base at J, with 10 bases between the two ends. The germline V gene encodes CDR1 SQVTM and CDR2 ANQGSEA. CDR3: CSVGAGRNTEAFF. CDR3 coding DNA: TGCAGCGTTGGCGCGGGGAGGAACACTGAAGCTTTCTTT.